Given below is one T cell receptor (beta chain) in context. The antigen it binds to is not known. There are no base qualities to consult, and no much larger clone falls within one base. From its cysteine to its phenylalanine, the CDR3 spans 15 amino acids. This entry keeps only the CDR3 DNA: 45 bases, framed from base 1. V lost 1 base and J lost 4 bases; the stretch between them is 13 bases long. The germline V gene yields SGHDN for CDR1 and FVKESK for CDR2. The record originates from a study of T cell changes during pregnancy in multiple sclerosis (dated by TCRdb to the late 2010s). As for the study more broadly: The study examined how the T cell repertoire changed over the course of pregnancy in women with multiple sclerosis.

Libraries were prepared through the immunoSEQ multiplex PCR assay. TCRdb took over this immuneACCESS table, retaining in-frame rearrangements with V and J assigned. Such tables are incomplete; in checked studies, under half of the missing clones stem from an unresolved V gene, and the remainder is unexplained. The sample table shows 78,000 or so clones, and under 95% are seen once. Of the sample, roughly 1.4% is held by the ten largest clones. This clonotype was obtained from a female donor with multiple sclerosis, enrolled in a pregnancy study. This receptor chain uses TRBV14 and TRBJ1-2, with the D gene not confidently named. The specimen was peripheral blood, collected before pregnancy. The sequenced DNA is TGTGCCAGCAGCCAAGTCGGCGGGGATCCCTATGGCTACACCTTC. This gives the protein CASSQVGGDPYGYTF.